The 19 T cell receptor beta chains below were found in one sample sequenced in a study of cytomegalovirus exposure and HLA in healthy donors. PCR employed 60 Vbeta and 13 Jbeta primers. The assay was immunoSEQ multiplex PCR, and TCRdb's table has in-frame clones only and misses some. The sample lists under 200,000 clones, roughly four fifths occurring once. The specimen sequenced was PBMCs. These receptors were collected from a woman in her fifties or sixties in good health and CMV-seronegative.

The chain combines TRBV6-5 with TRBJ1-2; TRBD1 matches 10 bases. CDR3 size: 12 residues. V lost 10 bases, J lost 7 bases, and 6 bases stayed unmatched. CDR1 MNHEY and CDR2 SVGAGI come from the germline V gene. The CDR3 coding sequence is TGTGCCATCAGACAGGGGGCACGTGGCTACACCTTC. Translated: CAIRQGARGYTF.

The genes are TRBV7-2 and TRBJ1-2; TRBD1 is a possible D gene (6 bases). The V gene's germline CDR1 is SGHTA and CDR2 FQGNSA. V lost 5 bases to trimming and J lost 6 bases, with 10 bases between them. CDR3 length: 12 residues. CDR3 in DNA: TGTGCCAGCAGCACACAGGGTCATGGCTACACCTTC. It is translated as CASSTQGHGYTF. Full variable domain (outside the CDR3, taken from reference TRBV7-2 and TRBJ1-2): GAGVSQSPSNKVTEKGKDVELRCDPISGHTALYWYRQSLGQGLEFLIYFQGNSAPDKSGLPSDRFSAERTGGSVSTLTIQRTQQEDSAVYLCASSTQGHGYTFGSGTRLTVV.

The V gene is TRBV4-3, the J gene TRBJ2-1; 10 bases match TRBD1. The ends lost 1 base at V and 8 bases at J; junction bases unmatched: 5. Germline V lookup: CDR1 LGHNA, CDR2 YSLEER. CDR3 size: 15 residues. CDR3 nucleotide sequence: TGCGCCAGCAGCCAAGGACAGGGGGCGCGAGATGAGCAGTTCTTC. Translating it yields CASSQGQGARDEQFF.

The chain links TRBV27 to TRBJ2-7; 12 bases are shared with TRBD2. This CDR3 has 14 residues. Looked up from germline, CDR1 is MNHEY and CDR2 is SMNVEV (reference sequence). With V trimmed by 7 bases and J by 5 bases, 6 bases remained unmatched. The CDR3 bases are TGTGCCAGCATTTGGACTAGCGGGATAAACGAGCAGTACTTC. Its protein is CASIWTSGINEQYF.

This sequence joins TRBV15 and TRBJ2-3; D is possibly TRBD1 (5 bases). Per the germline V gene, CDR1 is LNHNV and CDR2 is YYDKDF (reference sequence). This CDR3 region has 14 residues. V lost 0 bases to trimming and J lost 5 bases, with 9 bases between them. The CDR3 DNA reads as TGTGCCACCAGCAGAGATCTAAGGGGAGATACGCAGTATTTT. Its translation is CATSRDLRGDTQYF.

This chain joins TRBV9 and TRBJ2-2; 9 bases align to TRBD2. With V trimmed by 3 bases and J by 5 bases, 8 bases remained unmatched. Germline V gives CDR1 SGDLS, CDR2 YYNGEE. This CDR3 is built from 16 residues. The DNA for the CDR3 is TGTGCCAGCAGCGCCCAGGGACTAGCATATACCGGGGAGCTGTTTTTT. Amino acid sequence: CASSAQGLAYTGELFF.

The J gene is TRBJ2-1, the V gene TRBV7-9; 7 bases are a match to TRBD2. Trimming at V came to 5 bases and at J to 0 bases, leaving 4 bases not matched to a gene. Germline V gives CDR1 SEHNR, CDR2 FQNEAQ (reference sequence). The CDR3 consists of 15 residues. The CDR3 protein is CASSLAGDSYNEQFF. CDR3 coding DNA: TGTGCCAGCAGCCTCGCGGGAGACTCCTACAATGAGCAGTTCTTC.

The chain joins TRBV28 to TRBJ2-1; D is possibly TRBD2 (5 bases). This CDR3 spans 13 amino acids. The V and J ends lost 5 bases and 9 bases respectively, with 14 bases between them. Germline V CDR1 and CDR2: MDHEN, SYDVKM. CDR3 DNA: TGTGCCAGCAGTGTCATTGAGGGCCTTGAGCAGTTCTTC. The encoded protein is CASSVIEGLEQFF.

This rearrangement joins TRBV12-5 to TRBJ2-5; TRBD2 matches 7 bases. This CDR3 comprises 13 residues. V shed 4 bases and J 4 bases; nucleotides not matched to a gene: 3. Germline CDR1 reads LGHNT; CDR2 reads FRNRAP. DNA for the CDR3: TGTGCTAGTGGTTCTAGCGGAACAGAGACCCAGTACTTC. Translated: CASGSSGTETQYF.

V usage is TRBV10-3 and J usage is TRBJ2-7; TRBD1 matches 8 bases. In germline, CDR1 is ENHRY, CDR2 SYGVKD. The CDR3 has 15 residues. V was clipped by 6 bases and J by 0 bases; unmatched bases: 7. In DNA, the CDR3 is TGTGCCATCAGGTCGACCGGGACAGGCTCCTACGAGCAGTACTTC. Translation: CAIRSTGTGSYEQYF.

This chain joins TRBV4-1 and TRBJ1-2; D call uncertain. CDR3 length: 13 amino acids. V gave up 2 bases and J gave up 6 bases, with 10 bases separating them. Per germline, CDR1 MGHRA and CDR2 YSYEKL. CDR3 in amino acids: CASSQLALHGYTF. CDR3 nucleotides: TGCGCCAGCAGCCAACTGGCTCTTCATGGCTACACCTTC.

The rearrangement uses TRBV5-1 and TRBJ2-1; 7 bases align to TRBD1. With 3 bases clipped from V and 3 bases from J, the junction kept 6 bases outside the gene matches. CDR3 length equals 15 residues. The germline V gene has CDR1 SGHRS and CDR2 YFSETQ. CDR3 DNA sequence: TGCGCCAGCAGCTCGATTCAGGGGGTCTACAATGAGCAGTTCTTC. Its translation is CASSSIQGVYNEQFF.

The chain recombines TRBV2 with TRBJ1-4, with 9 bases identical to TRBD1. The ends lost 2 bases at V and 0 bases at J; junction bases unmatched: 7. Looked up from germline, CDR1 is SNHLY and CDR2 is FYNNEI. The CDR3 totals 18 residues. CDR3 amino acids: CASSEMGQGLATNEKLFF. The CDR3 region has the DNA TGTGCCAGCAGTGAAATGGGACAGGGACTCGCAACTAATGAAAAACTGTTTTTT.

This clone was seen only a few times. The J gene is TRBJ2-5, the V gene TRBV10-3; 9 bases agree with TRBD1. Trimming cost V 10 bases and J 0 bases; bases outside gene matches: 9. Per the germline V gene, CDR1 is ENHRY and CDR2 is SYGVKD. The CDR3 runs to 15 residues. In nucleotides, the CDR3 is TGTGCCACCGGCGGCGGACAGGGGTACCAAGAGACCCAGTACTTC. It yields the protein CATGGGQGYQETQYF.

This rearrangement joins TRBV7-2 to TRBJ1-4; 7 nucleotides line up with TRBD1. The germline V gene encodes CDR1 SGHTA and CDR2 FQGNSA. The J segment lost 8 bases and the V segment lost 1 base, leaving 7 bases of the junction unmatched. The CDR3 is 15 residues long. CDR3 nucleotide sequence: TGTGCCAGCAGCTTAGACAGGGGAGCGCGAGAAAAACTGTTTTTT. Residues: CASSLDRGAREKLFF.

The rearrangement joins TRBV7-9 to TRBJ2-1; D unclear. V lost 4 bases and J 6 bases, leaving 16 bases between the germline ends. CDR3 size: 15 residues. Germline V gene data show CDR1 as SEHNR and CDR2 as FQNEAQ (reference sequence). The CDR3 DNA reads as TGTGCCAGCAGCTACTCGGCGAGGTCCGGCAATGAGCAGTTCTTC. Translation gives CASSYSARSGNEQFF.

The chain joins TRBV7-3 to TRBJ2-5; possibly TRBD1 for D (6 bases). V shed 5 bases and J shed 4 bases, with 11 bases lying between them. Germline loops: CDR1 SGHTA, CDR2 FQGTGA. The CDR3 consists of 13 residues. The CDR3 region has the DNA TGTGCCAGCAGCCAGGTGGGGGCAGAGACCCAGTACTTC. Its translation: CASSQVGAETQYF.

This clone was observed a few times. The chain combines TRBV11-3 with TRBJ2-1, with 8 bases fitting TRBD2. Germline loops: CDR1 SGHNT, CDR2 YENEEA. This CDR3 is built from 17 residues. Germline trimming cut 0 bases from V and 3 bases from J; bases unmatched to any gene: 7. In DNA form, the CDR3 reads TGTGCCAGCAGCTTAGATAGCGGGGCGGGCCTCTACAATGAGCAGTTCTTC. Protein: CASSLDSGAGLYNEQFF.

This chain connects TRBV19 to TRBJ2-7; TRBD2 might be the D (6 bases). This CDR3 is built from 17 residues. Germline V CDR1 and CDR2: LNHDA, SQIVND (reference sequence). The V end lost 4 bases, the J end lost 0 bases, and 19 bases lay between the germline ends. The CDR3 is CASSTQGWGDFSYEQYF. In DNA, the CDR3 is TGTGCCAGTAGTACACAAGGTTGGGGGGATTTCTCCTACGAGCAGTACTTC.